The 20 T cell receptor beta chains given below trace back to one sample, sequenced in a study of T cells in Graves' hyperthyroidism and ophthalmopathy. Amplification yielded TCR beta CDR3 regions, with RNA transcripts as the source. Using the HTBI primer set, a first-round RT-PCR was run on the TCR CDR3. TCRdb fed the multiplex PCR reads into MiXCR, producing one record per CDR3 protein. The data hold some 650,000 distinct CDR3 sequences, with 16% observed a single time. Sequences were obtained from blood. The receptor set was obtained from a woman between 35 and 50 years old with Graves' ophthalmopathy.

This clonotype was found many times. The rearrangement uses TRBV7-2 and TRBJ2-2, with 10 bases that match TRBD2. The CDR3 sequence is 16 residues long. V gave up 4 bases and J gave up 2 bases; unmatched junction bases: 4. CDR1 and CDR2 (germline): SGHTA, FQGNSA. CDR3 region: CASSSRTSGNTGELFF. In DNA form, the CDR3 reads TGTGCCAGCAGCTCACGGACTAGCGGAAACACCGGGGAGCTGTTTTTT. Together with reference TRBV7-2 and TRBJ2-2, the CDR3 gives the full variable domain: GAGVSQSPSNKVTEKGKDVELRCDPISGHTALYWYRQSLGQGLEFLIYFQGNSAPDKSGLPSDRFSAERTGGSVSTLTIQRTQQEDSAVYLCASSSRTSGNTGELFFGEGSRLTVL.

This clonotype came up many times. The rearrangement joins TRBV6-1 to TRBJ2-2; a weak D match, TRBD2 (6 bases). Germline V lookup: CDR1 MNHNS, CDR2 SASEGT. The CDR3 covers 14 residues. Between the trimmed V and J ends, which lost 4 bases and 5 bases, there was a span of 11 bases. The CDR3 DNA sequence: TGTGCCAGCAGTGGGGAGGAGGAAACCGGGGAGCTGTTTTTT. Translating it yields CASSGEEETGELFF.

This clonotype has ten or more counts. J is TRBJ2-3 and V is TRBV3-1; TRBD2 matches 8 bases. V dropped 0 bases and J dropped 2; count of bases not matched to a gene: 10. The CDR3 is 18 residues long. The germline V gene encodes CDR1 LGHDT and CDR2 YNNKEL (reference sequence). CDR3: CASSQDKGGGFLTDTQYF. The CDR3 region has the DNA TGTGCCAGCAGCCAAGATAAGGGCGGGGGGTTTCTCACAGATACGCAGTATTTT.

This clonotype occurred many times. The V and J genes are TRBV30 and TRBJ2-7; the D is unclear. Germline CDR1 is GTSNPN and CDR2 is SVGIG (reference sequence). The CDR3 is 13 residues long. V gave up 0 bases and J gave up 4 bases, with 10 bases separating them. This chain's CDR3 is CAWSVVGIYEQYF. Here the CDR3 DNA reads TGTGCCTGGAGTGTAGTAGGTATTTACGAGCAGTACTTC.

This clonotype has just a few counts. This chain uses TRBV6-5 with TRBJ2-2; D is uncertain. This CDR3 region has 14 residues. V dropped 2 bases and J dropped 4 bases, with 8 bases sitting between them. CDR1 MNHEY and CDR2 SVGAGI come from the germline V gene. The DNA of the CDR3 is TGTGCCAGCAGTTACACGCTCGGCACCGGGGAGCTGTTTTTT. Protein product: CASSYTLGTGELFF.

The rearrangement joins TRBV27 to TRBJ2-5; D possibly corresponds to TRBD2 (6 bases). Between the trimmed V and J ends, which lost 1 base and 5 bases, there was a span of 14 bases. This CDR3 region has 15 residues. The V gene's germline CDR1 is MNHEY and CDR2 SMNVEV (reference sequence). Here the CDR3 reads CASSLLGLRRETQYF. For the CDR3, the DNA is TGTGCCAGCAGTTTATTGGGACTGAGGCGGGAGACCCAGTACTTC.

The V gene is TRBV20-1, the J gene TRBJ2-7; 8 nucleotides line up with TRBD2. Germline-derived CDR1 and CDR2 are DFQATT and SNEGSKA (reference sequence). V shed 5 bases and J 0 bases; nucleotides not matched to a gene: 3. The CDR3 covers 13 residues. In DNA, the CDR3 is TGCAGTGCTTTAGCGGGGAGCTCCTACGAGCAGTACTTC. Translated: CSALAGSSYEQYF.

This clonotype was detected only a few times. This chain connects TRBV19 to TRBJ2-1, with 12 bases that match TRBD2. Germline assignment: CDR1 LNHDA and CDR2 SQIVND (reference sequence). V was clipped by 7 bases and J by 0 bases; unmatched bases: 7. The CDR3 runs to 17 residues. The CDR3 DNA is TGTGCCAGTATCACGGGACTAGCGGGTAGCTCCTACAATGAGCAGTTCTTC. It codes for CASITGLAGSSYNEQFF.

The V and J genes are TRBV19 and TRBJ1-1; no firm D call. The germline CDR1 and CDR2 sequences are LNHDA and SQIVND (reference sequence). The CDR3 runs to 15 residues. V lost 7 bases and J lost 0, with 15 bases in between. The CDR3 region has the DNA TGTGCCAGTAACCCCGTTGAGGGATTGAACACTGAAGCTTTCTTT. Translation: CASNPVEGLNTEAFF.

This clonotype was detected ten times or more. The rearrangement uses TRBV7-8 and TRBJ2-5, with 7 bases that match TRBD2. Per germline, CDR1 SGHVS and CDR2 FQNEAQ. J was trimmed by 3 bases and V by 1 base; bases with no gene match: 5. This CDR3 spans 15 amino acids. The CDR3 region is CASSLVRTREETQYF. The CDR3 DNA is TGTGCCAGCAGCTTAGTTCGGACTAGAGAAGAGACCCAGTACTTC.

This clonotype has just a few counts. The rearrangement links TRBV7-9 to TRBJ1-5; possibly TRBD1 for D (5 bases). V lost 3 bases and J 4 bases, leaving 10 bases between the germline ends. CDR1 and CDR2 from the germline V gene are SEHNR and FQNEAQ (reference sequence). The CDR3 is 14 residues long. The CDR3 DNA sequence: TGTGCCAGCAGCTTCGCAGGGACGAATCAGCCCCAGCATTTT. Its protein is CASSFAGTNQPQHF.

This clonotype came up a few times. The CDR3: CASSPAGQGGNSPLHF. The CDR3 nucleotides are TGCGCCAGTTCACCGGCGGGGCAGGGTGGCAATTCACCCCTCCACTTT. The chain employs TRBV5-1 and TRBJ1-6; perhaps TRBD1 as D (5 bases). The CDR3 runs to 16 residues. Trimming left V 8 bases short and J 7 bases short, with 22 bases between. The germline V gene encodes CDR1 SGHRS and CDR2 YFSETQ.

This clonotype was picked up many times. This chain connects TRBV3-1 to TRBJ1-6, with D possibly TRBD1 on 5 matching bases. Germline-derived CDR1 and CDR2 are LGHDT and YNNKEL (reference sequence). Trimming took 4 bases from V and 9 from J, leaving 16 bases between them. CDR3 length: 15 residues. The DNA for the CDR3 is TGTGCCAGCAGCCCGGGTCGGCAGGGAAGTTCACCCCTCCACTTT. This codes for CASSPGRQGSSPLHF.

The rearrangement joins TRBV10-3 to TRBJ1-5; D is unclear. The V end lost 3 bases, the J end lost 4 bases, and 10 bases lay between the germline ends. The CDR3 totals 14 residues. The germline CDR1 and CDR2 sequences are ENHRY and SYGVKD. The CDR3 DNA sequence: TGTGCCATCAGTGATGGGGTATCGAATCAGCCCCAGCATTTT. Its protein is CAISDGVSNQPQHF.

This clonotype has a count of ten or more. The chain links TRBV29-1 to TRBJ2-7, with a possible D match to TRBD2 (5 bases). Germline lookup yields CDR1 SQVTM and CDR2 ANQGSEA. V lost 7 bases to trimming and J lost 2 bases, with 18 bases between them. The CDR3 extends over 14 amino acids. The CDR3 DNA is TGCAGCGCTTTAGACTACACCGCACCCTACGAGCAGTACTTC. This sequence encodes CSALDYTAPYEQYF.

CDR3 amino acids: CASGAAGTGIVDEQFF. CDR3 nucleotide sequence: TGTGCCAGCGGCGCAGCCGGGACAGGGATCGTGGATGAGCAGTTCTTC. The chain links TRBV2 to TRBJ2-1, with 9 nucleotides matching TRBD1. V lost 8 bases and J lost 8; bases outside the gene matches: 16. The CDR3 consists of 16 residues. Germline CDR1 reads SNHLY; CDR2 reads FYNNEI.

The table lists this clonotype with a few counts. The rearrangement links TRBV7-2 to TRBJ2-1; 9 nucleotides line up with TRBD2. Germline V lookup: CDR1 SGHTA, CDR2 FQGNSA. The CDR3 runs to 15 residues. V lost 7 bases and J lost 7; bases outside the gene matches: 11. The CDR3 region is CASTGWSGGQNEQFF. The CDR3 DNA sequence: TGTGCCAGCACCGGCTGGAGCGGGGGGCAGAATGAGCAGTTCTTC.

This clonotype was observed many times. V usage is TRBV19 and J usage is TRBJ1-5; 10 bases line up with TRBD1. Losses at the gene ends were 7 bases for V and 11 bases for J; bases not matched to a gene: 8. Germline assignment: CDR1 LNHDA and CDR2 SQIVND (reference sequence). The CDR3 is made up of 13 amino acids. DNA for the CDR3: TGTGCCAGTAAGGGACAGGGGCATTCGGCCCAGCATTTT. It yields the protein CASKGQGHSAQHF.

There are many counts of this clonotype. The chain couples TRBV5-6 to TRBJ2-7; D is unclear. The CDR3 length is 14 residues. Germline V gene data show CDR1 as SGHDT and CDR2 as YYEEEE. V was clipped by 0 bases and J by 3 bases, with 10 bases between them. The CDR3: CASSLAGVLYEQYF. CDR3 bases: TGTGCCAGCAGCTTGGCTGGTGTGCTCTACGAGCAGTACTTC.

This clonotype was counted a few times. The V gene is TRBV6-5, the J gene TRBJ2-2, with 10 bases that match TRBD1. The CDR3 runs to 15 residues. The germline CDR1 and CDR2 sequences are MNHEY and SVGAGI. V lost 3 bases and J lost 5; bases outside the gene matches: 3. In DNA form, the CDR3 reads TGTGCCAGCAGTTATGACAGGGGGCAGACCGGGGAGCTGTTTTTT. This gives the protein CASSYDRGQTGELFF.